The rows below give T cell receptor beta chains drawn from one sample of a study of identical twins. TCRdb independently ran MiXCR on the 5' RACE reads; one entry per CDR3 protein. Altogether some 270,000 distinct CDR3 sequences are present, 6.5% to 9.5% being singletons, with the ten largest covering 3%. The sample was also linked to a second study, of yellow fever vaccine responses in identical twins.

The sample was CD8+ T cells sorted from blood. These TCRs come from a woman younger than 35 in good health. The conserved cysteine and the conserved F or W are not part of the CDR3 here. The order of the fields is J gene, V gene, CDR3 protein.

TRBJ2-7 | TRBV7-9 | ASSLRTSGSYEQY
TRBJ2-3 | TRBV20-1 | SVYRAGGWDTQY
TRBJ2-3 | TRBV7-2 | ASSPLTPDTQY
TRBJ1-2 | TRBV6-2/TRBV6-3 | ASRTRQDYGYT
TRBJ2-6 | TRBV20-1 | SARESSGANVLT
TRBJ2-1 | TRBV10-2 | ASSGGRESYNEQL
TRBJ1-2 | TRBV12-3/TRBV12-4 | ASSPVHLGGDGNYGYT
TRBJ2-5 | TRBV12-3/TRBV12-4 | ASSLGQGAPRETQY
TRBJ2-5 | TRBV4-2 | ASSQDPGGGETQY
TRBJ2-1 | TRBV6-5 | ASSYRGGGTSNLGEQF
TRBJ2-3 | TRBV7-2 | ASSLVPGGRWGPSTDTQY
TRBJ2-7 | TRBV28 | ASSPWAGAHEQY
TRBJ1-5 | TRBV27 | ASSPRTGDLSSNQPQH
TRBJ1-3 | TRBV6-1 | ASRAERQGNTIY
TRBJ1-2 | TRBV29-1 | SVEDRVGPDYGYT
TRBJ2-3 | TRBV12-3/TRBV12-4 | ASSNRYTPDTQY
TRBJ1-2 | TRBV12-3/TRBV12-4 | ATTNVGEGAYGYT
TRBJ2-7 | TRBV4-2 | ASSERLAYEQY